This T cell receptor (beta chain) was identified in a study of blood T cell repertoires in COVID-19. Overall study context: The study drew acute and convalescent COVID-19 samples from the United States, Italy and Spain.

Study processing details: Scientists estimated how many nucleated cells there were by amplifying reference gene primers. Assay used: immunoSEQ multiplex PCR; TCRdb lists only in-frame clones, some missing. The V and J calls and clone size come from that table; D and trimming were worked out from the DNA. The profile shows some 400,000 clones, 80% to 90% of them singletons. Residents of about two dozen US areas, aged roughly 18 to 90 years, made up the participants. Two negative PCRs, clearance, or symptom resolution characterized the recovered Cohort 3 donors. The CDR3 loop spans 15 amino acids. V shed 3 bases, J shed 0 bases, and the junction held 2 bases outside the gene matches. The germline CDR1 and CDR2 sequences are SGHTA and FQGNSA.

V usage is TRBV7-2 and J usage is TRBJ1-1; 9 bases line up with TRBD1. This clonotype was obtained from a man between 25 and 39 years old who had recovered from COVID-19. Source material: PBMCs or T cells enriched from blood (not recorded which). CDR3 region: CASSLGTGMNTEAFF. The DNA of the CDR3 is TGTGCCAGCAGCTTGGGGACAGGGATGAACACTGAAGCTTTCTTT.